This TCR beta chain appears in the sequencing data of a study of shared clonotypes between healthy human individuals. Germline CDR1 reads ENHRY; CDR2 reads SYGVKD. V lost 8 bases to trimming and J lost 5 bases; unmatched junction nucleotides: 12. This CDR3 comprises 15 residues. In regard to this clone: Its specificity is not known.

The repertoire was sequenced with immunoSEQ multiplex PCR; TCRdb's copy has only in-frame clones and lacks some. The sample lists around 2.3 million clones, almost 96% occurring once. Study-level results: Rarefaction exposed incomplete sorted-subset sequencing despite large depth. Clonotypes that were shared across four donors made up around 5% of naive CD4 clonotypes.

Researchers partitioned CD4+ cells into CD45RA+ naive and CD45RA-negative memory subsets. This clonotype originated in a man between 18 and 35 years old in good health. What was sequenced was naive CD4+ T cells sorted from blood. Indicated subset: CD45RA+ positively selected. This rearrangement joins TRBV10-3 to TRBJ2-3; 8 bases line up with TRBD2. The CDR3: CAIGGLAGYGDTQYF. The DNA of the CDR3 is TGTGCCATCGGGGGGCTAGCGGGTTATGGAGATACGCAGTATTTT.